The rows below give T cell receptor beta chains drawn from one sample of a study of breast tumors, draining lymph nodes, adjacent tissues. Using its own MiXCR run on the multiplex PCR reads, TCRdb lists one record per CDR3 protein. The table includes some 100,000 distinct CDR3 sequences, over 20% detected once. Specimen: axillary lymph node tissue. The receptor set was obtained from a female donor with breast cancer. Some clones in this sample may be carry-over from other donors' samples. The CDR3 runs from the conserved cysteine through the conserved F or W. A D gene is named only where the DNA matches it firmly. A clone size is listed for some rows: how often the clone was seen (once, few, many), or a class if it is expanded.

V,J,D,size,CDR3,DNA
TRBV20-1,TRBJ1-6,TRBD1,many,CSARPEKQGESLHF,TGCAGTGCTAGACCCGAAAAGCAGGGGGAGTCCCTCCACTTT
TRBV20-1,TRBJ2-1,-,many,CSASPTRFYNEQFF,TGCAGTGCTAGTCCTACTCGTTTCTACAATGAGCAGTTCTTC
TRBV12-3/TRBV12-4,TRBJ2-7,TRBD1,many,CASSVPGQLHEQYF,TGTGCCAGCAGTGTTCCGGGACAGCTCCACGAGCAGTACTTC
TRBV18,TRBJ2-2,-,-,CARRTENTGELFF,TGTGCCAGGAGGACTGAGAACACCGGGGAGCTGTTTTTT
TRBV9,TRBJ1-1,-,-,CASSVDLSRDTEAFF,TGTGCCAGCAGCGTAGACCTATCGAGGGACACTGAAGCTTTCTTT
TRBV5-1,TRBJ2-1,-,many,CASSFNSHNEQFF,TGCGCCAGCAGCTTTAACAGCCACAATGAGCAGTTCTTC
TRBV18,TRBJ2-7,TRBD2,-,CASSLTSGGIAYEQYF,TGTGCCAGCTCCCTGACTAGCGGGGGGATTGCCTACGAGCAGTACTTC
TRBV5-4,TRBJ2-1,TRBD2,-,CASSPGTSGSYNEQFF,TGTGCCAGCAGCCCAGGGACTAGTGGATCCTACAATGAGCAGTTCTTC
TRBV6-1,TRBJ1-5,-,many,CASNGVGQPQHF,TGTGCCAGCAACGGGGTTGGACAGCCCCAGCATTTT
TRBV29-1,TRBJ1-2,-,many,CSARIGYGYTF,TGCAGCGCAAGGATCGGCTATGGCTACACCTTC
TRBV6-1,TRBJ2-3,TRBD2,-,CASSERTSGRTDTQYF,TGTGCCAGCAGTGAAAGGACTAGCGGGCGCACAGATACGCAGTATTTT
TRBV4-1,TRBJ2-1,-,few,CASSQDWSDPVSYNEQFF,TGCGCCAGCAGCCAAGATTGGTCGGACCCCGTCTCCTACAATGAGCAGTTCTTC
TRBV20-1,TRBJ1-1,TRBD1,few,CSAKGQGNTEAFF,TGCAGTGCTAAAGGACAGGGCAACACTGAAGCTTTCTTT
TRBV2,TRBJ2-1,TRBD2,many,CASRSVGTSTGNEQFF,TGTGCCAGCAGGTCTGTGGGGACTAGCACGGGGAATGAGCAGTTCTTC
TRBV20-1,TRBJ2-7,TRBD2,many,CSARGGAPTEQYF,TGCAGTGCCCGGGGGGGGGCCCCAACCGAGCAGTACTTC
TRBV11-2,TRBJ2-7,-,many,CASSLVPFEQYF,TGTGCCAGCAGCTTAGTCCCCTTCGAGCAGTACTTC
TRBV14,TRBJ1-2,-,few,CASSQVVGYGYTF,TGTGCCAGCAGCCAAGTAGTCGGCTATGGCTACACCTTC
TRBV6-6,TRBJ1-4,TRBD1,once,CASRSGTGGLANEKLSF,TGTGCCAGCAGGTCCGGGACAGGGGGCTTGGCTAATGAAAAACTGTCTTTT
TRBV13,TRBJ2-7,-,many,CASSLGGLEEQYF,TGTGCCAGCAGCTTAGGTGGGTTGGAGGAGCAGTACTTC
TRBV2,TRBJ2-7,-,many,CASSTGPSFYEQYF,TGTGCCAGTTCGACAGGACCTAGCTTCTACGAGCAGTACTTC
TRBV4-1,TRBJ2-3,-,many,CASSQDVIEHTSDTQYF,TGCGCCAGCAGCCAAGATGTAATAGAACATACATCAGATACGCAGTATTTT
TRBV20-1,TRBJ2-7,TRBD1,many,CSARGLTGAPGYEQYF,TGCAGTGCTAGAGGCCTCACAGGGGCGCCAGGCTACGAGCAGTACTTC
TRBV5-1,TRBJ2-3,TRBD2,many,CASSLASGGGLEQSGTQYF,TGCGCCAGCAGCTTGGCTAGCGGAGGAGGTTTGGAACAGTCAGGTACGCAGTATTTT
TRBV11-2,TRBJ2-5,-,many,CASSRPGRRQETQYF,TGTGCCAGCAGCCGCCCGGGCAGGAGACAAGAGACCCAGTACTTC
TRBV20-1,TRBJ2-5,-,many,CSVLFETQYF,TGCAGTGTTCTGTTTGAGACCCAGTACTTC
TRBV2,TRBJ2-3,-,many,CASSESTTSTDTQYF,TGTGCCAGCAGTGAGTCGACAACTAGCACAGATACGCAGTATTTT
TRBV20-1,TRBJ2-2,TRBD1,few,CSASQGANTGELFF,TGCAGTGCTAGTCAGGGGGCGAACACCGGGGAGCTGTTTTTT
TRBV2,TRBJ1-2,-,many,CASSREDDYGYTF,TGTGCCAGCAGTAGGGAGGATGACTATGGCTACACCTTC
TRBV6-1,TRBJ1-2,-,many,CASTRTGTDYGYTF,TGTGCCAGCACCCGAACCGGGACGGACTATGGCTACACCTTC
TRBV5-8,TRBJ1-4,TRBD1,few,CASSRTGDSTNEKLFF,TGTGCCAGCAGCAGGACAGGGGATTCAACTAATGAAAAACTGTTTTTT
TRBV9,TRBJ2-5,TRBD1,many,CASSQGGQGVWETQYF,TGTGCCAGCAGCCAAGGTGGACAGGGAGTTTGGGAGACCCAGTACTTC
TRBV3-1,TRBJ2-1,-,many,CASSPTSSPYNEQFF,TGTGCCAGCAGCCCGACTAGTTCACCCTACAATGAGCAGTTCTTC
TRBV5-1,TRBJ1-4,-,many,CASSSEKLFF,TGCGCCAGCAGTTCTGAAAAACTGTTTTTT
TRBV20-1,TRBJ2-7,TRBD1,many,CSAKTGSYEQYF,TGCAGTGCTAAGACAGGGTCCTACGAGCAGTACTTC
TRBV10-3,TRBJ2-2,TRBD1,few,CAISESGQSTGELFF,TGTGCCATCAGTGAGTCGGGACAGAGCACCGGGGAGCTGTTTTTT
TRBV2,TRBJ1-2,TRBD1,many,CASSEGQGGGYTF,TGTGCCAGCAGTGAAGGACAGGGGGGAGGCTACACCTTC
TRBV5-4,TRBJ1-6,-,many,CASSFPGGDSPLHF,TGTGCCAGCAGCTTTCCGGGCGGGGATTCACCCCTCCACTTT
TRBV12-3/TRBV12-4,TRBJ2-5,TRBD2,many,CASSLFSGGETQYF,TGTGCCAGCAGTTTATTTAGCGGGGGGGAGACCCAGTACTTC
TRBV11-2,TRBJ1-1,-,once,CASSQAGREAFF,TGTGCCAGCAGCCAGGCGGGAAGAGAAGCTTTCTTT
TRBV5-1,TRBJ2-3,-,many,CASSLTGRSTDTQYF,TGCGCCAGCAGCTTGACCGGACGTAGCACAGATACGCAGTATTTT
TRBV7-9,TRBJ1-4,-,many,CASSLGGSGFRGEKLFF,TGTGCCAGCAGCTTAGGTGGATCGGGTTTTAGAGGTGAAAAACTGTTTTTT
TRBV10-3,TRBJ1-2,-,-,CAISVGRAYGYTF,TGTGCCATCAGTGTGGGTAGGGCCTATGGCTACACCTTC
TRBV2,TRBJ2-3,-,many,CASRDIVDTQYF,TGTGCCAGCAGGGACATTGTAGATACGCAGTATTTT
TRBV11-2,TRBJ2-1,TRBD2,many,CASSLGRTREFF,TGTGCCAGCAGCTTAGGTAGGACTAGGGAGTTCTTC
TRBV4-1,TRBJ2-7,TRBD2,many,CASSQTGTSGSYEQYF,TGCGCCAGCAGCCAAACAGGGACTAGCGGATCCTACGAGCAGTACTTC
TRBV5-4,TRBJ1-2,-,many,CASNLQGRTNYGYTF,TGTGCCAGCAACTTGCAAGGACGAACCAACTATGGCTACACCTTC
TRBV19,TRBJ2-6,-,-,CASKDGGSGGANVLTF,TGTGCCAGTAAGGATGGGGGTTCTGGGGGGGCCAACGTCCTGACTTTC
TRBV7-8,TRBJ1-5,TRBD1,-,CASSDIRDSGSNQPQHF,TGTGCCAGCAGCGACATAAGGGACAGTGGGAGCAATCAGCCCCAGCATTTT
TRBV20-1,TRBJ1-6,-,many,CSARDLTESSYNSPLHF,TGCAGTGCTAGAGATCTAACAGAGAGCTCCTATAATTCACCCCTCCACTTT
TRBV9,TRBJ2-5,TRBD1,-,CASSPSGQGTEETQYF,TGTGCCAGCAGCCCCTCAGGACAGGGTACAGAAGAGACCCAGTACTTC
TRBV11-2,TRBJ1-6,TRBD1,many,CASSLQGARRSPLHF,TGTGCCAGCAGCTTACAGGGGGCGCGTCGTTCACCCCTCCACTTT
TRBV12-3/TRBV12-4,TRBJ2-7,TRBD2,-,CASKTSAGQEQYF,TGTGCCAGCAAGACTAGCGCAGGCCAGGAGCAGTACTTC
TRBV7-9,TRBJ1-3,-,many,CASNIGLTGNTIYF,TGTGCCAGCAACATAGGGTTGACTGGAAACACCATATATTTT
TRBV9,TRBJ1-4,TRBD1,-,CASSARDRVFGNEKLFF,TGTGCCAGCAGCGCCCGGGACAGGGTGTTTGGTAATGAAAAACTGTTTTTT